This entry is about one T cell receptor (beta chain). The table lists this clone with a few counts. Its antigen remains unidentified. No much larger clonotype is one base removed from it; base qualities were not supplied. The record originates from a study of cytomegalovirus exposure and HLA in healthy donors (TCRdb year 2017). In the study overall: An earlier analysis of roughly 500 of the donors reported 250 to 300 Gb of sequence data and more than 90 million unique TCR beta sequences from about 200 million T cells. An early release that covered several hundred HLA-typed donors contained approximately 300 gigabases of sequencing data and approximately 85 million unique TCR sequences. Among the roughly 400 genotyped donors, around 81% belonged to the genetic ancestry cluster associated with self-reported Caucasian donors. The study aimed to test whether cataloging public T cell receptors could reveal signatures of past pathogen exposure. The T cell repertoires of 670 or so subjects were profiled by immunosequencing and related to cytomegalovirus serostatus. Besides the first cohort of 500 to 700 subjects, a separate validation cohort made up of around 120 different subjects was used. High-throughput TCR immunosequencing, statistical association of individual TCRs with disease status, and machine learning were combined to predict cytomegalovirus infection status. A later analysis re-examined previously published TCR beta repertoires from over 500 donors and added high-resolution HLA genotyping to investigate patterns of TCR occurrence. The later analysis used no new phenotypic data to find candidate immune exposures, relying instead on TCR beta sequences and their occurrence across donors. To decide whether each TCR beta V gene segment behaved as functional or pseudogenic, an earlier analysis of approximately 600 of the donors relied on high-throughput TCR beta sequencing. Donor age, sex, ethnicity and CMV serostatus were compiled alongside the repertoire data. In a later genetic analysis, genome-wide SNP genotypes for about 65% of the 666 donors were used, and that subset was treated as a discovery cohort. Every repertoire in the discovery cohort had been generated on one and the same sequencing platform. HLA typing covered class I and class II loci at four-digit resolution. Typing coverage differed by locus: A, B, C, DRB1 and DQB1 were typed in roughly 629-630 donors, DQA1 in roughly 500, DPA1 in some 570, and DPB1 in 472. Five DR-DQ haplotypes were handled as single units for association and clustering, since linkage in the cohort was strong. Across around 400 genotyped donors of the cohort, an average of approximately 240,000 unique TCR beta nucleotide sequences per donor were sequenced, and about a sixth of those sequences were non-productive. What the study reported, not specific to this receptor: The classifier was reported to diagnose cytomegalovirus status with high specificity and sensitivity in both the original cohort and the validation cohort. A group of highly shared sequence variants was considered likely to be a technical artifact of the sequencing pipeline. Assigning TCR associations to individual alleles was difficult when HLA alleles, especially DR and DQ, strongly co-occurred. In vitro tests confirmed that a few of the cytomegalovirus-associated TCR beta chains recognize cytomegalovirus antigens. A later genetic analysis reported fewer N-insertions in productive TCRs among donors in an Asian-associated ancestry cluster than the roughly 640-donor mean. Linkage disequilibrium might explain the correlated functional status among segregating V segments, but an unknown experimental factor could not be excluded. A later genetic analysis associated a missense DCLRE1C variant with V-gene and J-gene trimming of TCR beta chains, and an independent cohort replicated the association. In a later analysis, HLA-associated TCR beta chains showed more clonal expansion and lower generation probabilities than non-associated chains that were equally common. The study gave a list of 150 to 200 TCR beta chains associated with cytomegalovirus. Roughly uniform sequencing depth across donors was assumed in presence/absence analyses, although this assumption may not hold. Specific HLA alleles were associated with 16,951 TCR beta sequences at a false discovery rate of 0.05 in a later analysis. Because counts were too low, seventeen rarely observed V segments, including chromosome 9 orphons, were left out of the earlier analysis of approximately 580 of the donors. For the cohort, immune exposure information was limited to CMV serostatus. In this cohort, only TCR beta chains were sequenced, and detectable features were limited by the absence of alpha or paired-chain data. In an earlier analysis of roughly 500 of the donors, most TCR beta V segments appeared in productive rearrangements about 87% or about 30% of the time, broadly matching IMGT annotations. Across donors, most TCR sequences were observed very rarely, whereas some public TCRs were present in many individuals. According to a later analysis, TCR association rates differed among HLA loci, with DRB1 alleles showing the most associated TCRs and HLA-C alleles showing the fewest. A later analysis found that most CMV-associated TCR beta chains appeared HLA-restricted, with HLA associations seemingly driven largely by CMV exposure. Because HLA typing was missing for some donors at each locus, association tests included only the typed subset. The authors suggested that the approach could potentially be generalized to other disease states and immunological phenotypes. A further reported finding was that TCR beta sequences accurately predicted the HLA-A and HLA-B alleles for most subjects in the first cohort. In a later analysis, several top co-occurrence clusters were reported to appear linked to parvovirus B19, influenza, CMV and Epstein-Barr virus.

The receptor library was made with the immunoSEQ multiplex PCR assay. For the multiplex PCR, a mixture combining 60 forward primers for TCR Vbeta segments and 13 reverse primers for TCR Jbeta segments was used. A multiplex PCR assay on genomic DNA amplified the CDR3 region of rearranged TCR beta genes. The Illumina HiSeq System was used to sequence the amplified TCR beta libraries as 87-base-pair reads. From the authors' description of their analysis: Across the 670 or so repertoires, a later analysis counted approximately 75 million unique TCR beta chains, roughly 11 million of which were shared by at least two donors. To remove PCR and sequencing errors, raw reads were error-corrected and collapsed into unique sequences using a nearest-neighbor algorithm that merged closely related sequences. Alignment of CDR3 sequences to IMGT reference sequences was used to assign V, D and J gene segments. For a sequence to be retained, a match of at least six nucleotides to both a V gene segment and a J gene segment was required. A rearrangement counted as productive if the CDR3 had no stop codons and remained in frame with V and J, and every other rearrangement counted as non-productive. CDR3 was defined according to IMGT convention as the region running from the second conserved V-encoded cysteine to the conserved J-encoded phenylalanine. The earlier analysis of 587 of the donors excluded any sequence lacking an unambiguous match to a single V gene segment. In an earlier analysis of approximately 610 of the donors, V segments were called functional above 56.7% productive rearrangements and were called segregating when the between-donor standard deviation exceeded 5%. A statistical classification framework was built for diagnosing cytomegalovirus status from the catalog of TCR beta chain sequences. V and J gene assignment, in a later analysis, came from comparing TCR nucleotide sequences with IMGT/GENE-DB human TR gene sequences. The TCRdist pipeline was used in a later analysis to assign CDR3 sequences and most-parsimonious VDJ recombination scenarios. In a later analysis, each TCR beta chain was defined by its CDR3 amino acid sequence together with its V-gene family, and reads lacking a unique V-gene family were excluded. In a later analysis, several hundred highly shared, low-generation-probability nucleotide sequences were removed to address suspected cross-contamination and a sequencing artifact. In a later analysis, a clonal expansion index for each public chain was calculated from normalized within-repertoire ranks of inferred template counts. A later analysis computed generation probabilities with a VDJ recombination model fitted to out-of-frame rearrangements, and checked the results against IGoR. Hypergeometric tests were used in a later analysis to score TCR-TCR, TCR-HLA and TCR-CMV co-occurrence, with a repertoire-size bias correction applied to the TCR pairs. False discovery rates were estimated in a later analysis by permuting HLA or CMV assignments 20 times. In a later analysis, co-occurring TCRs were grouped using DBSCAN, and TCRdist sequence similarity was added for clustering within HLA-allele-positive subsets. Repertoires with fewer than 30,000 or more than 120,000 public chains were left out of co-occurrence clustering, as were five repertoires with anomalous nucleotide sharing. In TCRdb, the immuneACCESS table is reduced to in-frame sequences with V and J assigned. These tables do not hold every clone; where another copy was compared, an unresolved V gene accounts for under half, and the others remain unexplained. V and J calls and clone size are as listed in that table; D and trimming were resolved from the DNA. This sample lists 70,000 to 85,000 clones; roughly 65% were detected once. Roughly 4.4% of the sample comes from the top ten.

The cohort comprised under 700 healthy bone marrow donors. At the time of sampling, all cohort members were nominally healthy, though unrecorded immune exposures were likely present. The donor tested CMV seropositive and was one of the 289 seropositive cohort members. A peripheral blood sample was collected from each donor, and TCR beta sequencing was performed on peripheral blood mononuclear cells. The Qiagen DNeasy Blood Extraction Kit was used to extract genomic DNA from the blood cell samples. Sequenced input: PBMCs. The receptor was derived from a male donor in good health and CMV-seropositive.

The base sequence is TGTGCCAGCAGCCCTACTTTCTTCAAAAAGCGGGGGGTATACAATGAGCAGTTCTTC. Its translation reads: CASSPTFFKKRGVYNEQFF. The rearranged segments are TRBV7-8 and TRBJ2-1; 9 middle bases align to TRBD2. CDR1 SGHVS and CDR2 FQNEAQ are derived from the germline V gene. The cysteine opens and the phenylalanine closes a CDR3 of 19 amino acids. Of all the DNA, just the CDR3 is kept, 57 bases in frame from base 1. Unmatched junction bases come to 18, with V trimmed by 5 bases and J by 4 bases.